Listed here are 26 T cell receptor beta chains from one sample, sequenced in a study of T cells in localized non-small cell lung cancer. Assay used: immunoSEQ multiplex PCR; TCRdb lists only in-frame clones, some missing. The data hold tens of thousands of clones, with about nine tenths observed a single time. Sequenced material: peripheral blood, taken before any cancer treatment. The receptors were gathered from a man aged 40 to 69 with stage I squamous cell lung carcinoma.

CDR3 residues: CASSYSGTGELFF. CDR3 sequence (DNA): TGTGCCAGCAGTTACTCGGGCACCGGGGAGCTGTTTTTT. The genes are TRBV6-5 and TRBJ2-2, with D unclear. Germline-derived CDR1 and CDR2 are MNHEY and SVGAGI. V was cut by 0 bases and J by 4 bases, with 3 bases left in between. The CDR3 length is 13 residues.

The V and J genes are TRBV9 and TRBJ2-1; 9 bases fit TRBD1. The V gene end was trimmed by 2 bases and the J gene end by 6 bases; junction bases not matched to a gene: 0. The CDR3 runs 13 residues. Germline CDR1 and CDR2: SGDLS and YYNGEE. CDR3 DNA: TGTGCCAGCAGCGTGGGACAGGGCAATGAGCAGTTCTTC. The encoded protein is CASSVGQGNEQFF.

The chain carries TRBV19 and TRBJ1-4, with a tentative D call TRBD1 (5 bases). Trimming took 5 bases from V and 6 from J, leaving 13 bases between them. The CDR3 is 14 residues long. Germline V gene sequence: CDR1 LNHDA, CDR2 SQIVND (reference sequence). In DNA, the CDR3 is TGTGCCAGTAGTGGCCGGGGCCCTGATGAAAAACTGTTTTTT. It yields the protein CASSGRGPDEKLFF.

V and J are TRBV4-3 and TRBJ2-5; D is perhaps TRBD2 (6 bases). Germline V gene lookup returns CDR1 LGHNA and CDR2 YSLEER. V gave up 1 base and J gave up 5 bases, with 20 bases separating them. The CDR3 runs to 17 residues. The CDR3 region has the DNA TGCGCCAGCAGCCAAGCTAGGGACTCCCGAGGCGGGGAGACCCAGTACTTC. This translates into CASSQARDSRGGETQYF.

The chain joins TRBV28 to TRBJ2-2; 9 positions agree with TRBD1. Germline V gene lookup returns CDR1 MDHEN and CDR2 SYDVKM. CDR3 length equals 15 residues. After removal of 7 bases from V and 3 bases from J, the junction contained 6 bases not matched to a gene. The CDR3 is CASTWTGAYTGELFF. DNA of the CDR3: TGTGCCAGCACCTGGACAGGGGCCTACACCGGGGAGCTGTTTTTT.

This chain uses TRBV7-2 with TRBJ2-7, with 9 nucleotides matching TRBD1. Germline V CDR1 and CDR2: SGHTA, FQGNSA. The CDR3 is 17 residues long. With 2 bases clipped from V and 5 bases from J, the junction kept 13 bases outside the gene matches. CDR3 in amino acids: CASSLSGTGTFLNEQYF. DNA for the CDR3: TGTGCCAGCAGCTTAAGCGGGACAGGGACATTCTTGAACGAGCAGTACTTC.

A single count supports this clone. The rearrangement links TRBV30 to TRBJ2-7, with D hard to call. This CDR3 has 13 residues. V gave up 4 bases and J gave up 2 bases, with 12 bases separating them. CDR1 is GTSNPN, CDR2 SVGIG, per germline (reference sequence). In DNA, the CDR3 is TGTGCCTGGAATGATGGCAGCGCCTACGAGCAGTACTTC. This encodes CAWNDGSAYEQYF.

The rearrangement joins TRBV15 to TRBJ2-3; TRBD2 might be the D (5 bases). The germline gives CDR1 LNHNV, CDR2 YYDKDF (reference sequence). This CDR3 region has 15 residues. V was pared by 1 base and J by 1 base, with 9 bases between. The CDR3 is CATSRGNGGTDTQYF. The CDR3, as DNA: TGTGCCACCAGCAGAGGGAACGGGGGCACAGATACGCAGTATTTT.

This clone was counted between two and nine times. The V call is TRBV20-1, the J call TRBJ1-1; D remains ambiguous. Germline-derived CDR1 and CDR2 are DFQATT and SNEGSKA (reference sequence). The CDR3 is made up of 11 amino acids. The chain's CDR3 is CGRGRATEAFF. The CDR3 DNA reads as TGCGGCCGAGGACGGGCCACTGAAGCTTTCTTT.

The CDR3 spells CASSLSFNQPQHF. CDR3 in DNA: TGTGCCAGCAGTCTCAGCTTCAATCAGCCCCAGCATTTT. The rearrangement links TRBV27 to TRBJ1-5; D is uncertain. With 5 bases removed from V and 3 bases from J, the gap between germline ends came to 8 bases. CDR3 length: 13 amino acids. CDR1 and CDR2 from the germline V gene are MNHEY and SMNVEV (reference sequence).

In this sample, this clone turned up a few times. V is TRBV19 and J is TRBJ1-1; 9 bases agree with TRBD1. V was clipped by 6 bases and J by 5 bases; unmatched bases: 4. The CDR3 is made up of 13 amino acids. In germline, CDR1 is LNHDA, CDR2 SQIVND (reference sequence). DNA of the CDR3: TGTGCCAGTAGCATGACAGGGGGAACTGAAGCTTTCTTT. Amino acids: CASSMTGGTEAFF.

The chain links TRBV9 to TRBJ2-3; 7 bases are shared with TRBD2. This CDR3 is 16 amino acids long. Germline CDR1 SGDLS, CDR2 YYNGEE. J lost 0 bases, V lost 2 bases, and 6 bases had no gene match. The CDR3 DNA reads TGTGCCAGCAGCGTGGCGATCGGGGGGAGCACAGATACGCAGTATTTT. It translates to CASSVAIGGSTDTQYF.

The rearrangement links TRBV5-5 to TRBJ1-1, with no clear D. V was pared by 4 bases and J by 1 base, with 17 bases between. This CDR3 is 16 amino acids long. From germline, CDR1 is SGHKS and CDR2 YYEKEE (reference sequence). CDR3 sequence reads: CASSGIGRPRNTEAFF. The CDR3, as DNA: TGTGCCAGCAGCGGAATAGGGCGCCCGAGGAACACTGAAGCTTTCTTT.

The chain recombines TRBV25-1 with TRBJ1-6; perhaps TRBD1 as D (6 bases). This CDR3 has 13 residues. Trimming pared 5 bases from V and 10 bases from J, leaving 12 bases between. Germline CDR1 and CDR2: MGHDK and SYGVNS. The CDR3 loop is CASSRQGRSPLHF. The DNA for the CDR3 is TGTGCCAGCAGTCGGCAGGGGAGATCACCCCTCCACTTT.

The chain combines TRBV18 with TRBJ2-1; either TRBD1 or TRBD2 may supply D (6 bases each). In germline, CDR1 is KGHSH, CDR2 LQKENI. The germline V and J ends were trimmed by 10 bases and 5 bases, with 18 bases remaining between them. There are 14 residues in the CDR3. The CDR3 DNA reads TGTGCCACCCAGGGGACTTCGAGGGACAATGAGCAGTTCTTC. Its protein product is CATQGTSRDNEQFF.

This chain links TRBV7-2 with TRBJ2-3, with a weak D call TRBD2 (6 bases). This CDR3 is 16 amino acids long. V dropped 1 base and J dropped 2 bases, with 13 bases sitting between them. Germline CDR1 SGHTA, CDR2 FQGNSA. The DNA of the CDR3 is TGTGCCAGCAGCTTAGGGGTGGGACTCCTCACAGATACGCAGTATTTT. Protein sequence: CASSLGVGLLTDTQYF.

The chain recombines TRBV7-2 with TRBJ1-4; weak D call: TRBD1 (5 bases). The CDR3 covers 15 residues. CDR1 SGHTA and CDR2 FQGNSA come from the germline V gene. Trimming removed 5 bases from V and 5 bases from J, with 15 bases in between. This CDR3 reads CASSPRGRLNEKLFF. CDR3 bases: TGTGCCAGCAGCCCAAGGGGACGGTTAAATGAAAAACTGTTTTTT.

The chain links TRBV5-1 to TRBJ1-6; unclear D gene. In germline, CDR1 is SGHRS, CDR2 YFSETQ. Trimming pared 0 bases from V and 0 bases from J, leaving 7 bases between. The CDR3 runs 16 residues. The CDR3: CASSLAASSYNSPLHF. Written as DNA, the CDR3 is TGCGCCAGCAGCTTGGCAGCGAGCTCCTATAATTCACCCCTCCACTTT.

This chain joins TRBV7-2 and TRBJ2-7; a possible D gene is TRBD1 (5 bases). V was pared by 1 base and J by 6 bases, with 7 bases between. Germline CDR1 reads SGHTA; CDR2 reads FQGNSA. The CDR3 consists of 12 residues. CDR3 bases: TGTGCCAGCAGCTTAGGGACACGCGAGCAGTACTTC. Its translation is CASSLGTREQYF.

As regards this clone: Additional DNA sequences in this sample encode the identical CDR3. The rearrangement uses TRBV7-9 and TRBJ1-3, with D perhaps matching TRBD1 (6 bases). CDR3 length: 17 amino acids. Per the germline V gene, CDR1 is SEHNR and CDR2 is FQNEAQ (reference sequence). The V end lost 5 bases, the J end lost 1 base, and 18 bases lay between the germline ends. Here the CDR3 DNA reads TGTGCCAGCAGCCCCTCGACAGGCCCGAATTCTGGAAACACCATATATTTT. Translation: CASSPSTGPNSGNTIYF.

The V call is TRBV18, the J call TRBJ2-3; TRBD1 is a possible D gene (5 bases). CDR3 length: 15 residues. Trimming took off 3 bases at V and 4 bases at J, with 14 bases between the two ends. Germline CDR1 is KGHSH and CDR2 is LQKENI. CDR3 sequence reads: CASSPFRQSADTQYF. DNA for the CDR3: TGTGCCAGCTCACCGTTTAGACAGTCAGCAGATACGCAGTATTTT.

There are a few counts of this clone. The V call is TRBV27, the J call TRBJ2-2, with 8 nucleotides matching TRBD1. Unmatched junction bases numbered 4, after V lost 7 bases and J lost 3 bases. The germline V gene encodes CDR1 MNHEY and CDR2 SMNVEV (reference sequence). This CDR3 is 14 amino acids long. The CDR3 DNA reads TGTGCCAGCAAGACAGGGGTAGACACCGGGGAGCTGTTTTTT. Translating it yields CASKTGVDTGELFF.

The chain combines TRBV19 with TRBJ2-2; 7 nucleotides agree with TRBD1. CDR3 length: 14 residues. Trimming cost V 6 bases and J 3 bases; bases outside gene matches: 4. Germline loops: CDR1 LNHDA, CDR2 SQIVND (reference sequence). The CDR3 region has the DNA TGTGCCAGTAGGGACAGGCCGTACACCGGGGAGCTGTTTTTT. Translation gives CASRDRPYTGELFF.

The chain is built from TRBV10-3 and TRBJ2-5; D might be TRBD2 (5 bases). CDR1 ENHRY and CDR2 SYGVKD come from the germline V gene. The length of the CDR3 is 15 residues. V lost 3 bases, J lost 2 bases, and 13 bases lay in between. DNA for the CDR3: TGTGCCATCAGTGATGGACTGCTAGAACAAGAGACCCAGTACTTC. This codes for CAISDGLLEQETQYF.

The genes are TRBV9 and TRBJ1-3, with D uncertain. Per germline, CDR1 SGDLS and CDR2 YYNGEE. The germline V and J ends were trimmed by 4 bases and 7 bases, with 18 bases remaining between them. There are 15 residues in the CDR3. This CDR3 reads CASSPNILRENTIYF. The DNA for the CDR3 is TGTGCCAGCAGCCCTAATATACTTCGGGAGAACACCATATATTTT.

The chain has TRBV11-3 and TRBJ1-1; D unresolved. The CDR3 is made up of 11 amino acids. Germline V gives CDR1 SGHNT, CDR2 YENEEA. Trimming cost V 6 bases and J 7 bases, with 9 bases left between them. CDR3 loop: CASSFGDEAFF. The DNA of the CDR3 is TGTGCCAGCAGTTTCGGGGATGAAGCTTTCTTT. Filled out from reference TRBV11-3 and TRBJ1-1, the complete variable domain reads EAGVVQSPRYKIIEKKQPVAFWCNPISGHNTLYWYLQNLGQGPELLIRYENEEAVDDSQLPKDRFSAERLKGVDSTLKIQPAELGDSAVYLCASSFGDEAFFGQGTRLTVV.